The 27 T cell receptor beta chains presented below share a single source sample, sequenced in a study of yellow fever vaccine responses in identical twins. TCRdb recomputed calls from the RT-PCR reads with MiXCR, one row per CDR3 protein. In the table there are under 8,500 distinct CDR3 sequences, about 86% of which are singletons. The sequenced sample was T cells from blood (PBMCs), unsorted or a sorted subset (not recorded which), obtained before or after yellow fever vaccination (not recorded which). Receptor source: a woman between 18 and 29 years old who received the yellow fever vaccine.

V gene TRBV12-3 or TRBV12-4 combines with J gene TRBJ2-3; D is tentatively TRBD1 or TRBD2 (6 bases each). This CDR3 has 19 residues. Trimming shortened V by 5 bases and J by 3 bases, and 27 bases separated the two germline ends. In DNA form, the CDR3 reads TGTGCCAGCAGTCTCGCCCCGACAGGCTTGGGACTTATGACAGATACGCAGTATTTT. It encodes CASSLAPTGLGLMTDTQYF.

This clonotype appeared a single time. The chain has TRBV4-3 and TRBJ2-7; D is undetermined. Trimming took off 1 base at V and 3 bases at J, with 10 bases between the two ends. The germline CDR1 and CDR2 sequences are LGHNA and YSLEER. CDR3 length: 14 amino acids. CDR3 DNA: TGCGCCAGCAGCCAAGTACGAGATGACTACGAGCAGTACTTC. Translated, it gives CASSQVRDDYEQYF.

This sequence joins TRBV7-3 and TRBJ1-1, with D hard to call. Looked up from germline, CDR1 is SGHTA and CDR2 is FQGTGA. The CDR3 totals 13 residues. The ends were cut back, 0 bases at V and 1 base at J, with 3 bases in the middle. The CDR3 sequence is CASSLTGNTEAFF. CDR3 DNA sequence: TGTGCCAGCAGCTTAACCGGGAACACTGAAGCTTTCTTT.

The chain combines TRBV7-9 with TRBJ2-7, with D uncertain. Trimming left V 7 bases short and J 2 bases short, with 9 bases between. This CDR3 is 12 amino acids long. Looked up from germline, CDR1 is SEHNR and CDR2 is FQNEAQ (reference sequence). The CDR3 reads CASTQVTYEQYF. The CDR3 coding sequence is TGTGCCAGCACCCAAGTTACCTACGAGCAGTACTTC.

For the CDR3, the DNA is TGTGCCAGCAGCTCCCTAGCGAGTAGCACAGATACGCAGTATTTT. This gives the protein CASSSLASSTDTQYF. The chain combines TRBV7-2 with TRBJ2-3; possibly TRBD2 for D (6 bases). Germline CDR1 SGHTA, CDR2 FQGNSA. The CDR3 consists of 15 residues. V lost 4 bases and J lost 0, with 11 bases in between.

V usage is TRBV18 and J usage is TRBJ1-1; tentatively, D is TRBD1 (5 bases). The V end lost 6 bases, the J end lost 0 bases, and 11 bases lay between the germline ends. The CDR3 has 14 amino acids. Looked up from germline, CDR1 is KGHSH and CDR2 is LQKENI. CDR3 nucleotides: TGTGCCAGCTCCAACCAGGGCCTGAACACTGAAGCTTTCTTT. This translates into CASSNQGLNTEAFF.

V gene TRBV7-3 combines with J gene TRBJ1-3; D uncertain. With 2 bases removed from V and 0 bases from J, the gap between germline ends came to 8 bases. The CDR3 totals 15 residues. In germline, CDR1 is SGHTA, CDR2 FQGTGA. The CDR3 nucleotides read TGTGCCAGCAGCTTAGACGGTCGCTCTGGAAACACCATATATTTT. It specifies CASSLDGRSGNTIYF.

V usage is TRBV12-3 or TRBV12-4 and J usage is TRBJ2-7; 8 bases agree with TRBD2. V was clipped by 3 bases and J by 3 bases; unmatched bases: 4. The CDR3 is 14 amino acids. This CDR3 reads CASSFGGRLYEQYF. CDR3 nucleotide sequence: TGTGCCAGCAGTTTTGGCGGGAGGCTCTACGAGCAGTACTTC.

The chain combines TRBV20-1 with TRBJ2-7, with D unresolved. Per the germline V gene, CDR1 is DFQATT and CDR2 is SNEGSKA (reference sequence). The CDR3 runs to 10 residues. The V end was cut by 5 bases, the J end by 6 bases, with 8 bases between. Here the CDR3 DNA reads TGCAGTGCTTCCGAGTTCGAGCAGTACTTC. Its translation is CSASEFEQYF.

V is TRBV4-2 and J is TRBJ2-7, with D maybe TRBD1 (7 bases). Germline CDR1 and CDR2: LGHNA and YNFKEQ. CDR3 length equals 15 residues. V was pared by 0 bases and J by 3 bases, with 12 bases between. CDR3 residues: CASSQDWQGGYEQYF. CDR3 sequence (DNA): TGTGCCAGCAGCCAAGATTGGCAGGGGGGCTACGAGCAGTACTTC.

The V call is TRBV2, the J call TRBJ2-1; D gene uncertain. V lost 4 bases, J lost 2 bases, and 6 bases lay in between. The V gene's germline CDR1 is SNHLY and CDR2 FYNNEI. This CDR3 is 13 amino acids long. CDR3 nucleotide sequence: TGTGCCAGCAGTGGGGGAACCTACAATGAGCAGTTCTTC. Its protein product is CASSGGTYNEQFF.

V is TRBV7-9 and J is TRBJ2-1; D remains ambiguous. The CDR3 sequence is 12 residues long. Germline CDR1 SEHNR, CDR2 FQNEAQ (reference sequence). V gave up 5 bases and J gave up 8 bases, with 10 bases separating them. CDR3 nucleotide sequence: TGTGCCAGCAGCCCCCTTTGGGATGAGCAGTTCTTC. Translation: CASSPLWDEQFF.

This rearrangement joins TRBV5-6 to TRBJ1-6; 8 bases are a match to TRBD1. V lost 4 bases to trimming and J lost 10 bases; unmatched junction nucleotides: 10. This CDR3 region has 15 residues. Germline V gene sequence: CDR1 SGHDT, CDR2 YYEEEE. CDR3: CASSPMTGVGSPLHF. Here the CDR3 DNA reads TGTGCCAGCAGCCCAATGACAGGGGTAGGGTCACCCCTCCACTTT.

In this sample, this clonotype turned up a few times. DNA of the CDR3: TGTGCCAGCAGCTTAGGTGGCAGGGGGTCGAGGGCCGGGGAGCTGTTTTTT. Its protein product is CASSLGGRGSRAGELFF. This chain links TRBV11-3 with TRBJ2-2; TRBD1 matches 7 bases. The CDR3 length is 17 residues. CDR1 SGHNT and CDR2 YENEEA come from the germline V gene. The J segment lost 6 bases and the V segment lost 1 base, leaving 11 bases of the junction unmatched. Supplemented by reference TRBV11-3 and TRBJ2-2, the full variable domain reads EAGVVQSPRYKIIEKKQPVAFWCNPISGHNTLYWYLQNLGQGPELLIRYENEEAVDDSQLPKDRFSAERLKGVDSTLKIQPAELGDSAVYLCASSLGGRGSRAGELFFGEGSRLTVL.

The chain combines TRBV3-1 with TRBJ2-2; D not certain. Trimming removed 0 bases from V and 7 bases from J, with 9 bases in between. There are 14 residues in the CDR3. Germline V gives CDR1 LGHDT, CDR2 YNNKEL (reference sequence). Here the CDR3 reads CASSQEGRGGELFF. In DNA form, the CDR3 reads TGTGCCAGCAGCCAAGAAGGTCGAGGCGGGGAGCTGTTTTTT.

The rearrangement uses TRBV6-1 and TRBJ2-2, with D perhaps assigned TRBD1 or TRBD2 (6 bases each). From germline, CDR1 is MNHNS and CDR2 SASEGT. V lost 6 bases to trimming and J lost 4 bases, with 18 bases between them. CDR3 length: 16 residues. The CDR3 region is CASSIVEGGLTGELFF. DNA for the CDR3: TGTGCCAGCAGCATAGTGGAGGGGGGTCTCACCGGGGAGCTGTTTTTT.

V usage is TRBV7-2 and J usage is TRBJ2-6; TRBD2 might be the D (5 bases). CDR1 SGHTA and CDR2 FQGNSA come from the germline V gene. The CDR3 is 13 residues long. V lost 5 bases and J 12 bases, leaving 14 bases between the germline ends. The DNA of the CDR3 is TGTGCCAGCAGCCACTCTTTGCGGGTCGTCCTGACTTTC. It is translated as CASSHSLRVVLTF.

The chain has TRBV5-6 and TRBJ2-1; 7 bases are a match to TRBD1. The CDR3 runs to 12 residues. After removal of 4 bases from V and 8 bases from J, the junction contained 3 bases not matched to a gene. Germline values: CDR1 SGHDT, CDR2 YYEEEE. CDR3 residues: CASSRRGHEQFF. In DNA, the CDR3 is TGTGCCAGCAGCCGTAGGGGGCATGAGCAGTTCTTC.

This chain connects TRBV11-3 to TRBJ2-3, with a possible D match to TRBD2 (7 bases). The CDR3 runs to 17 residues. Trimming cost V 0 bases and J 3 bases, with 16 bases left between them. The V gene's germline CDR1 is SGHNT and CDR2 YENEEA. The CDR3 protein is CASSLDRRGARTDTQYF. The CDR3 DNA sequence: TGTGCCAGCAGCTTAGATCGTCGGGGGGCTAGAACAGATACGCAGTATTTT.

The chain has TRBV4-3 and TRBJ2-7; 12 bases map to TRBD2. Trimming at V came to 0 bases and at J to 4 bases, leaving 4 bases not matched to a gene. The CDR3 is 16 residues long. Germline V gene data show CDR1 as LGHNA and CDR2 as YSLEER. CDR3 nucleotides: TGCGCCAGCAGCCAAGATATAGGACTAGCGGGATACGAGCAGTACTTC. Translation gives CASSQDIGLAGYEQYF.

The V and J genes are TRBV12-3 or TRBV12-4 and TRBJ2-7, with 9 bases identical to TRBD1. V was pared by 5 bases and J by 2 bases, with 4 bases of the junction left unmatched. The CDR3 runs 14 residues. CDR3 DNA sequence: TGTGCCAGCAGTCGCCGGGACAGGGCCTACGAGCAGTACTTC. Translated: CASSRRDRAYEQYF.

The chain combines TRBV6-1 with TRBJ2-1, with 10 bases matching TRBD2. Germline trimming cut 5 bases from V and 5 bases from J; bases unmatched to any gene: 9. Germline CDR1 MNHNS, CDR2 SASEGT. This CDR3 has 16 amino acids. The CDR3 DNA reads TGTGCCAGCAGTCGCCCGTCTAGCGGGGGTAACAATGAGCAGTTCTTC. Protein product: CASSRPSSGGNNEQFF.

V is TRBV18 and J is TRBJ2-3; TRBD1 might be the D (6 bases). This CDR3 region has 15 residues. Trimming stripped 7 bases from V and 0 bases from J, with 14 bases between. Germline lookup yields CDR1 KGHSH and CDR2 LQKENI. This CDR3 is CASLMDRASTDTQYF. The CDR3 DNA follows: TGTGCCAGCTTAATGGACAGAGCTAGCACAGATACGCAGTATTTT.

This clonotype has just one count. This chain connects TRBV7-3 to TRBJ1-6; D gene uncertain. Germline loops: CDR1 SGHTA, CDR2 FQGTGA. V gave up 2 bases and J gave up 8 bases, with 7 bases separating them. This CDR3 has 13 residues. In DNA form, the CDR3 reads TGTGCCAGCAGCTTAGATACAGATTCACCCCTCCACTTT. This sequence encodes CASSLDTDSPLHF.

The chain combines TRBV28 with TRBJ2-7, with D possibly TRBD1 on 5 matching bases. V lost 3 bases, J lost 2 bases, and 14 bases lay in between. Germline CDR1 MDHEN, CDR2 SYDVKM. The CDR3 consists of 15 residues. CDR3 residues: CASSFPTQGTYEQYF. The CDR3 DNA sequence: TGTGCCAGCAGTTTCCCCACCCAGGGAACCTACGAGCAGTACTTC.

This clonotype has a handful of counts. The rearrangement joins TRBV10-1 to TRBJ2-7, with D possibly TRBD2 on 5 matching bases. Trimming left V 3 bases short and J 3 bases short, with 9 bases between. The CDR3 has 13 residues. In germline, CDR1 is WNHNN, CDR2 SYGVQD (reference sequence). The CDR3 here is CASSEASSYEQYF. The CDR3 DNA follows: TGCGCCAGCAGTGAAGCTAGCAGCTACGAGCAGTACTTC.

V usage is TRBV19 and J usage is TRBJ2-1; D remains unclear. The CDR3 extends over 12 amino acids. Germline CDR1 reads LNHDA; CDR2 reads SQIVND (reference sequence). Trimming left V 1 base short and J 4 bases short, with 2 bases between. In DNA form, the CDR3 reads TGTGCCAGTAGTATAGTATACAATGAGCAGTTCTTC. Protein product: CASSIVYNEQFF.